A selection of T cell receptor beta chains follows, all from one sample in a study of vaccination effects on CD4 cells after COVID-19. Sequencing used immunoSEQ multiplex PCR; TCRdb keeps in-frame clones, though not all of them. The sample holds 20,000 to 30,000 clones, 69% seen once. No antigen has been identified for these receptors. Sequencing used CD4+ T cells from PBMCs cultured with SARS-CoV-2 spike peptides, obtained after COVID-19 vaccination. These receptors were taken from a human donor who received a COVID-19 vaccine. The conserved cysteine and the conserved F or W are not part of the CDR3 here. A D gene is named only where the DNA matches it firmly. The size field is filled for only some rows; it gives once, few, many or a size class.

- - TRBJ2-4 TRBV18 ASSPQVGSSVAKNIQY
- - TRBJ1-2 TRBV20-1 SASAEYGYT
few - TRBJ2-3 TRBV29-1 SVGADLSTDTQY
medium-sized - TRBJ1-1 TRBV5-4 ASSLQGRAAF
- - TRBJ2-2 TRBV9 ASSLRSANTGELF
- - TRBJ2-5 TRBV30 AWSAGGEETQY
- TRBD1 TRBJ2-1 TRBV6-1 ASSGQGFSSYNEQF
medium-sized - TRBJ1-1 TRBV6-1 ASSEGDFTGSTEAF
- TRBD1 TRBJ2-7 TRBV29-1 SVALDRGDEQY
few - TRBJ1-4 TRBV20-1 SAARQEKLF
- - TRBJ1-1 TRBV28 ASSPPGGGNTEAF
- TRBD2 TRBJ2-3 TRBV5-4 ASSLWLAGTSTDTQY
- - TRBJ1-1 TRBV5-6 ASSPRDTEAF
- - TRBJ1-2 TRBV6-5 ASSYSGYGYT
- TRBD1 TRBJ1-5 TRBV19 ASRGQSNQPQH
- - TRBJ1-1 TRBV5-4 ASSLGWGQGAF
- TRBD1 TRBJ2-7 TRBV18 ASSPFSGGLSYEQY
- TRBD2 TRBJ2-2 TRBV18 ASSPPTGGNTGELF
- - TRBJ2-2 TRBV4-1 ASSHQGGVAGELF
- - TRBJ2-1 TRBV7-8 ASSLVLSGQFNEQF
- - TRBJ1-2 TRBV18 ASSPGVRGAGYT
- TRBD2 TRBJ2-2 TRBV20-1 SASPGTSGSTGELF
- - TRBJ1-1 TRBV7-9 ASSSQVTLEAF
- - TRBJ1-1 TRBV11-3 ASSLDQMNTEAF
- - TRBJ2-5 TRBV19 ASSIFETQY
- - TRBJ1-5 TRBV2 ASSVVNQPQH
- - TRBJ2-7 TRBV13 ASSLGYYEQY
- - TRBJ1-5 TRBV28 ASRFENQPQH
- - TRBJ2-4 TRBV28 ASSPPRAGKNIQY
- - TRBJ2-7 TRBV5-1 ASSLGGVGPGSYEQY
- - TRBJ1-3 TRBV11-2 ASSLDLYSGNTIY
- TRBD2 TRBJ2-1 TRBV5-1 ASSLELAGRGKNYNEQF